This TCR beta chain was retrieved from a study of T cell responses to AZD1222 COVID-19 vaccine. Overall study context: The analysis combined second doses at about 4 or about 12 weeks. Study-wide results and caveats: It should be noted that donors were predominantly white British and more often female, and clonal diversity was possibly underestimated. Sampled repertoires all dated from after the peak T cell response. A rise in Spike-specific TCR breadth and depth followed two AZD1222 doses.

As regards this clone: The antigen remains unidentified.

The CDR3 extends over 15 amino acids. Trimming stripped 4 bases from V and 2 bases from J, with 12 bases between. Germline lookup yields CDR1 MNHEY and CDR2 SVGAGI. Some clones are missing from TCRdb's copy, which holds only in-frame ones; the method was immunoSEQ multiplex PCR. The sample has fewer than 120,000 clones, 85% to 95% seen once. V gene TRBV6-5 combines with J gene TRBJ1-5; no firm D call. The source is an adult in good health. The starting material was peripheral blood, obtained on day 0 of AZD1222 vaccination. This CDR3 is CASSSPRSGNQPQHF. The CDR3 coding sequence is TGTGCCAGCAGTTCCCCCCGATCGGGCAATCAGCCCCAGCATTTT.